This T cell receptor beta chain was captured by sequencing in a study of naive and memory T cell subsets. Germline lookup yields CDR1 SGHVS and CDR2 FQNEAQ. This CDR3 has 10 amino acids. With 7 bases removed from V and 1 base from J, the gap between germline ends came to 1 base. Both TRBC1 and TRBC2 were covered by a beta constant-region primer of two equimolar oligonucleotides. Four rounds of PCR amplified the ligated cDNA using nested alpha and beta constant-region primers plus SP2. Each CDR3 protein gets one entry after TCRdb re-called the UMI-ligation and nested PCR reads with MiXCR. This table holds over 100,000 distinct CDR3 sequences, 36% found once.

The sequenced sample was central memory CD4+ T cells from blood. J is TRBJ2-5 and V is TRBV7-8; no definite D call. This clonotype originated in a human donor in good health. Here the CDR3 DNA reads TGTGCCAGCACCCAAGAGACCCAGTACTTC. This codes for CASTQETQYF.